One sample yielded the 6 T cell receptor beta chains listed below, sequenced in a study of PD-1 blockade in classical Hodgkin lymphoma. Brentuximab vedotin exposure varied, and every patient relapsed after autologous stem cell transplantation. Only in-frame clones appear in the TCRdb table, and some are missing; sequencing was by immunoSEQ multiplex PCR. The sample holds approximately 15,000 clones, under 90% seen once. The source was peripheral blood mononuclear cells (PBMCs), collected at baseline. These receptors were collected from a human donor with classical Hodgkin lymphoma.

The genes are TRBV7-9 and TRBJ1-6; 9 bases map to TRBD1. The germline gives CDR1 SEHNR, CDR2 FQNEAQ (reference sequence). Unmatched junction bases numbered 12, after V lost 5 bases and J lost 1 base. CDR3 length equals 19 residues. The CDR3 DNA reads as TGTGCCAGCAGCGGCCGGGACAGGGACTCTTCTTCCTATAATTCACCCCTCCACTTT. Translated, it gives CASSGRDRDSSSYNSPLHF.

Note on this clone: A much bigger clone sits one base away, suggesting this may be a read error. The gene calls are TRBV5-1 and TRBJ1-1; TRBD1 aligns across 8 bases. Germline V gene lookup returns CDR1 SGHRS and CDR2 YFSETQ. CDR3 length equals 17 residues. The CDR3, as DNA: TGCACCAGCAGCTTGGTAGACAGGGGAGAATTGAACACTGAAGCTTTCTTT. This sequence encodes CTSSLVDRGELNTEAFF.

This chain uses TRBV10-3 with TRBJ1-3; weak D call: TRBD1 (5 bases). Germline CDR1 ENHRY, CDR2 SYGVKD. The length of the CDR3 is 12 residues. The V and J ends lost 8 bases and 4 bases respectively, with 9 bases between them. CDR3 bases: TGTGCCATCTCAGGGAGGGGAAACACCATATATTTT. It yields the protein CAISGRGNTIYF.

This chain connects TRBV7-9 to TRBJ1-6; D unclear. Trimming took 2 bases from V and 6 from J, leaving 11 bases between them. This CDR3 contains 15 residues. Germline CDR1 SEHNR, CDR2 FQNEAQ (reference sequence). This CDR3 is CASSLLATTNSPLHF. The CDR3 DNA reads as TGTGCCAGCAGCTTATTAGCAACTACTAATTCACCCCTCCACTTT.

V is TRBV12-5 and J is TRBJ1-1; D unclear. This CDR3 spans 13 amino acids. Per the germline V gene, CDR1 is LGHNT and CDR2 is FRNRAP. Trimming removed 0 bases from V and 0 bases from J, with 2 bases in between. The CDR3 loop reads CASGLVLNTEAFF. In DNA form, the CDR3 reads TGTGCTAGTGGTTTGGTACTGAACACTGAAGCTTTCTTT.

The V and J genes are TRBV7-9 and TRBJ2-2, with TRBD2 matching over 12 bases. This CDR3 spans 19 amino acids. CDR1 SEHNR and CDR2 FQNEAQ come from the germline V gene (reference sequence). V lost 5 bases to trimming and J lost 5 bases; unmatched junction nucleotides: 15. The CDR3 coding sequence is TGTGCCAGCAGCCTCCGATTTGGTACCGGGACTAGCGGGACCGGGGAGCTGTTTTTT. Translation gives CASSLRFGTGTSGTGELFF.